The entry that follows covers one T cell receptor (beta chain) sequence. Per the original data handling: Amplification of reference gene primers provided the estimated nucleated cell counts. Data came from immunoSEQ multiplex PCR; TCRdb stores just in-frame clones and leaves some out. V and J calls and clone size are given by that table; D and trimming were obtained from the DNA. The repertoire has 35,000 to 50,000 clones, approximately 80% of them found once; the top ten carry approximately 9%. The record originates from a study of blood T cell repertoires in COVID-19. Whole-study context: Collection of acute and convalescent COVID-19 samples took place in the United States, Italy and Spain. Sources were T cells, B-cell-depleted T cells, or PBMCs; the material itself was cDNA or gDNA.

The V and J ends lost 5 bases and 7 bases, in that order; junction bases with no gene match: 12. This CDR3 is 15 amino acids long. Per the germline V gene, CDR1 is SEHNR and CDR2 is FQNEAQ (reference sequence). The clonotype was recovered from a man between 65 and 85 years old with active or convalescent COVID-19. This chain connects TRBV7-9 to TRBJ1-1; 8 positions agree with TRBD1. Sequenced material: peripheral blood. The DNA for the CDR3 is TGTGCCAGCAGCAACCCCAAGACAGGGGTGGGTGAAGCTTTCTTT. It is translated as CASSNPKTGVGEAFF.